Given below is one TCR beta chain in context. Its matching antigen is unknown. The data derive from a study of shared clonotypes between healthy human individuals. Across the whole study: Used for every donor were three CD4 naive, three CD4 memory, two CD8 naive and one CD8 memory plate.

The naive CD8 fraction comprised CD45RO-negative cells positively selected for CCR7 and excluded terminally differentiated effector memory CD45RA+ cells. CDR3 length: 13 amino acids. V shed 6 bases and J shed 4 bases, with 9 bases lying between them. The germline V gene encodes CDR1 MNHEY and CDR2 SMNVEV (reference sequence). Study processing details: ImmunoSEQ output held junction-only sequences without quality scores, so filtering differed. Sequencing was performed with immunoSEQ multiplex PCR; in TCRdb, only in-frame clones are kept and a portion is missing. Clone size and the V and J calls come from that table; the DNA yielded D and trimming. The table includes 600,000 or so clones, approximately 95% detected once. The study's findings and limits: Four donors shared about 5% of their naive CD4 clonotypes.

Sequenced material: naive CD8+ T cells sorted from blood. The V call is TRBV27, the J call TRBJ2-2; D gene ambiguous. The clonotype was recovered from a woman younger than 45 in good health. The CDR3: CASSLQLTGELFF. CDR3 DNA: TGTGCCAGCAGCCTACAGCTCACCGGGGAGCTGTTTTTT.